Presented here are 29 T cell receptor beta chains from one specimen sequenced in a study of blood T cell repertoires in COVID-19. This table comes from immunoSEQ multiplex PCR, and its TCRdb copy is limited to in-frame clones, with some not included. The table lists about 220,000 clones, more than 65% of them singletons. Sequenced input: peripheral blood. The receptors stem from a woman of 80 years or more with acute or convalescent COVID-19.

This clone was seen just once. The V gene is TRBV10-3, the J gene TRBJ2-2; 9 nucleotides align to TRBD1. V gave up 8 bases and J gave up 2 bases; unmatched junction bases: 9. Germline CDR1 ENHRY, CDR2 SYGVKD. CDR3 length: 16 amino acids. CDR3 residues: CAIRGPGQGNTGELFF. CDR3 bases: TGTGCCATCCGGGGGCCGGGACAGGGAAACACCGGGGAGCTGTTTTTT.

V is TRBV6-4 and J is TRBJ2-1, with unresolved D. The CDR3 consists of 14 residues. V was trimmed by 2 bases and J by 4 bases, leaving 9 bases between them. CDR1 is MRHNA and CDR2 is SNTAGT in the germline V gene. The CDR3 loop reads CASSDRFPYNEQFF. The CDR3 DNA sequence: TGTGCCAGCAGTGACCGGTTTCCATACAATGAGCAGTTCTTC.

The chain employs TRBV5-1 and TRBJ2-1; 9 bases line up with TRBD1. With 4 bases clipped from V and 8 bases from J, the junction kept 4 bases outside the gene matches. The CDR3 is 13 amino acids. The germline CDR1 and CDR2 sequences are SGHRS and YFSETQ. The CDR3 DNA sequence: TGCGCCAGCAGCCACGACAGGGGGTATGAGCAGTTCTTC. As protein: CASSHDRGYEQFF.

This clone appeared a few times. CDR3 sequence reads: CASSLDRYYEQYF. The CDR3 nucleotides are TGTGCCAGCAGTTTAGACAGATACTACGAGCAGTACTTC. The rearrangement uses TRBV12-3 or TRBV12-4 and TRBJ2-7, with D unresolved. The CDR3 covers 13 residues. V dropped 1 base and J dropped 3 bases, with 7 bases sitting between them.

V and J are TRBV28 and TRBJ2-7, with D possibly TRBD1 on 6 matching bases. The CDR3 has 13 residues. V lost 7 bases, J lost 5 bases, and 15 bases lay in between. Per germline, CDR1 MDHEN and CDR2 SYDVKM. DNA of the CDR3: TGTGCCAGCAACTCGGGACAAGGGGACGAGCAGTACTTC. Its translation: CASNSGQGDEQYF.

V gene TRBV4-3 combines with J gene TRBJ1-1, with TRBD1 identical over 7 bases. CDR3 length: 15 amino acids. The germline gives CDR1 LGHNA, CDR2 YSLEER. Trimming at V came to 3 bases and at J to 6 bases, leaving 10 bases not matched to a gene. This chain's CDR3 is CASSQEQGLYSEAFF. CDR3 DNA: TGCGCCAGCAGCCAGGAACAGGGGCTCTACTCTGAAGCTTTCTTT.

The rearrangement uses TRBV27 and TRBJ1-5, with D possibly matching TRBD1 (5 bases). The germline V and J ends were trimmed by 5 bases and 0 bases, with 23 bases remaining between them. CDR1 is MNHEY and CDR2 is SMNVEV in the germline V gene (reference sequence). This CDR3 has 19 residues. CDR3 protein: CASSPTLTQQEISNQPQHF. In DNA form, the CDR3 reads TGTGCCAGCAGTCCAACCCTGACCCAACAGGAAATTAGCAATCAGCCCCAGCATTTT.

The sample holds one count of this clone. V usage is TRBV7-3 and J usage is TRBJ2-1, with TRBD2 matching over 8 bases. The CDR3 totals 14 residues. J lost 8 bases, V lost 5 bases, and 8 bases had no gene match. Germline CDR1 and CDR2: SGHTA and FQGTGA. CDR3 bases: TGTGCCAGCAGCGTCTCTGCGGGGGGTCATGAGCAGTTCTTC. Protein sequence: CASSVSAGGHEQFF.

V usage is TRBV2 and J usage is TRBJ1-1; 7 bases are shared with TRBD1. Germline V lookup: CDR1 SNHLY, CDR2 FYNNEI. The CDR3 totals 13 residues. V trimming: 6 bases; J trimming: 5 bases; junction bases outside the gene matches: 6. CDR3 in DNA: TGTGCCAGCAGCGTCCAGGGGGGAACTGAAGCTTTCTTT. It yields the protein CASSVQGGTEAFF.

The chain combines TRBV30 with TRBJ2-5, with a tentative D call TRBD1 (6 bases). The CDR3 is 15 residues long. Trimming removed 1 base from V and 4 bases from J, with 16 bases in between. Per germline, CDR1 GTSNPN and CDR2 SVGIG (reference sequence). In nucleotides, the CDR3 is TGTGCCTGGAGTGATGGGGGACACATCGGAGAGACCCAGTACTTC. Amino acids: CAWSDGGHIGETQYF.

The chain employs TRBV4-2 and TRBJ1-6, with a weak D call TRBD1 (6 bases). Germline CDR1 reads LGHNA; CDR2 reads YNFKEQ. Trimming left V 4 bases short and J 7 bases short, with 11 bases between. The CDR3 runs to 14 residues. CDR3: CASSLGQGNSPLHF. CDR3 bases: TGTGCCAGCAGCCTGGGACAAGGAAATTCACCCCTCCACTTT.

J is TRBJ2-1 and V is TRBV9; 7 bases are shared with TRBD2. Per germline, CDR1 SGDLS and CDR2 YYNGEE. Trimming at V came to 4 bases and at J to 0 bases, leaving 4 bases not matched to a gene. CDR3 size: 15 residues. DNA of the CDR3: TGTGCCAGCAGCTCCCGGGGGGACTCCTACAATGAGCAGTTCTTC. Translating it yields CASSSRGDSYNEQFF.

The V call is TRBV28, the J call TRBJ1-1; tentatively, D is TRBD1 (6 bases). Between the trimmed V and J ends, which lost 6 bases and 7 bases, there was a span of 18 bases. The CDR3 length is 14 residues. The germline CDR1 and CDR2 sequences are MDHEN and SYDVKM. CDR3 bases: TGTGCCAGCAGCCGTCTATCAGGGGTTCTTGAAGCTTTCTTT. Translating gives CASSRLSGVLEAFF.

This chain links TRBV12-3 or TRBV12-4 with TRBJ1-2; no firm D call. CDR3 length: 13 amino acids. Trimming took off 3 bases at V and 7 bases at J, with 12 bases between the two ends. CDR3 sequence reads: CASSFVGSGGYTF. DNA for the CDR3: TGTGCCAGCAGTTTTGTAGGGAGCGGTGGCTACACCTTC.

About this clone: The same CDR3 also results from other DNA sequences found in this sample. The J gene is TRBJ1-3, the V gene TRBV9; D is undetermined. In germline, CDR1 is SGDLS, CDR2 YYNGEE. The CDR3 totals 14 residues. The V end was cut by 0 bases, the J end by 1 base, with 5 bases between. The CDR3 nucleotides are TGTGCCAGCAGCGTAGGTAGTTCTGGAAACACCATATATTTT. It codes for CASSVGSSGNTIYF.

A remark on this clone: A junction end diverges from the germline sequence, so it may reflect a read error. The chain links TRBV7-7 to TRBJ2-2, with 8 bases matching TRBD2. The CDR3 spans 18 residues. Germline lookup yields CDR1 SSHAT and CDR2 FNYEAQ (reference sequence). The CDR3: CASSSRRAGGPNTGELFF. In DNA, the CDR3 is TGTGCTAGCAGCTCGCGCCGTGCGGGGGGACCGAACACCGGGGAGCTGTTTTTT. Full variable domain (missing parts from reference TRBV7-7 and TRBJ2-2): GAGVSQSPRYKVTKRGQDVTLRCDPISSHATLYWYQQALGQGPEFLTYFNYEAQPDKSGLPSDRFSAERPEGSISTLTIQRTEQRDSAMYRCASSSRRAGGPNTGELFFGEGSRLTVL.

The rearrangement uses TRBV7-2 and TRBJ2-7, with 9 positions matching TRBD2. The germline gives CDR1 SGHTA, CDR2 FQGNSA. Germline trimming cut 5 bases from V and 5 bases from J; bases unmatched to any gene: 4. CDR3 size: 13 residues. This CDR3 reads CASSPQRGDEQYF. The CDR3 region has the DNA TGTGCCAGCAGCCCGCAGCGGGGGGACGAGCAGTACTTC.

V gene TRBV2 combines with J gene TRBJ2-1, with a possible D match to TRBD2 (7 bases). The CDR3 spans 14 residues. Germline loops: CDR1 SNHLY, CDR2 FYNNEI. Trimming shortened V by 8 bases and J by 6 bases, and 17 bases separated the two germline ends. The CDR3 region has the DNA TGTGCCAGCTGCGTAAGGGGGGAGGGCAATGAGCAGTTCTTC. This codes for CASCVRGEGNEQFF.

The rearrangement uses TRBV2 and TRBJ1-3, with D maybe TRBD1 (5 bases). Germline CDR1 is SNHLY and CDR2 is FYNNEI. Trimming removed 5 bases at V and 0 bases at J, with 11 bases between. The CDR3 runs 15 residues. CDR3 amino acids: CASSRDSPSGNTIYF. CDR3 DNA: TGTGCCAGCAGTCGGGACTCCCCCTCTGGAAACACCATATATTTT.

This clone showed up just once. The CDR3 protein is CASSAGSGDNEQFF. The DNA for the CDR3 is TGTGCCAGCAGCGCGGGGTCGGGGGACAATGAGCAGTTCTTC. The chain recombines TRBV9 with TRBJ2-1, with a tentative D call TRBD2 (6 bases). Germline CDR1 reads SGDLS; CDR2 reads YYNGEE. This CDR3 is 14 amino acids long. The V gene lost 3 bases and the J gene lost 5 bases, with 12 bases spanning the gap.

The genes are TRBV6-5 and TRBJ2-1; 10 nucleotides match TRBD1. Germline CDR1 MNHEY, CDR2 SVGAGI. The ends lost 8 bases at V and 6 bases at J; junction bases unmatched: 4. The CDR3 runs to 13 residues. In DNA form, the CDR3 reads TGTGCCAGCCAGGGACAGGGGAGCAATGAGCAGTTCTTC. It encodes CASQGQGSNEQFF.

This sequence joins TRBV6-5 and TRBJ2-7; a possible D gene is TRBD1 (6 bases). V was pared by 5 bases and J by 5 bases, with 16 bases between. Germline values: CDR1 MNHEY, CDR2 SVGAGI. The CDR3 totals 14 residues. The CDR3 sequence: CASSNPGVKDEQYF. DNA for the CDR3: TGTGCCAGCAGTAACCCAGGGGTGAAGGACGAGCAGTACTTC.

The chain has TRBV28 and TRBJ1-4, with D maybe TRBD1 (5 bases). CDR3 size: 13 residues. The V end was cut by 11 bases, the J end by 0 bases, with 10 bases between. CDR1 and CDR2 (germline): MDHEN, SYDVKM. The CDR3 spells CAWGGATNEKLFF. CDR3 nucleotide sequence: TGTGCCTGGGGCGGGGCAACTAATGAAAAACTGTTTTTT. The complete variable domain, with remaining parts taken from reference TRBV28 and TRBJ1-4, reads DVKVTQSSRYLVKRTGEKVFLECVQDMDHENMFWYRQDPGLGLRLIYFSYDVKMKEKGDIPEGYSVSREKKERFSLILESASTNQTSMYLCAWGGATNEKLFFGSGTQLSVL.

The chain links TRBV7-8 to TRBJ2-3; 9 bases fit TRBD2. V lost 3 bases, J lost 1 base, and 5 bases stayed unmatched. Germline V gene lookup returns CDR1 SGHVS and CDR2 FQNEAQ. The CDR3 consists of 16 residues. The CDR3 DNA reads TGTGCCAGCAGCTTCTTGGAGCGGGGGGGCACAGATACGCAGTATTTT. Its translation: CASSFLERGGTDTQYF. Drawing the rest from reference TRBV7-8 and TRBJ2-3, the complete variable domain is GAGVSQSPRYKVAKRGQDVALRCDPISGHVSLFWYQQALGQGPEFLTYFQNEAQLDKSGLPSDRFFAERPEGSVSTLKIQRTQQEDSAVYLCASSFLERGGTDTQYFGPGTRLTVL.

The V call is TRBV3-1 (or the pseudogene TRBV3-2), the J call TRBJ2-1; D perhaps matches TRBD2 (6 bases). Trimming left V 2 bases short and J 10 bases short, with 12 bases between. Germline CDR1 and CDR2: LGHDT and YNNKEL (reference sequence). The CDR3 has 13 amino acids. The CDR3, as DNA: TGTGCCAGCAGCCAATGGGGACTCGGGGAGCAGTTCTTC. Its protein is CASSQWGLGEQFF.

The chain links TRBV6-1 to TRBJ2-6; unclear D gene. Germline lookup yields CDR1 MNHNS and CDR2 SASEGT. The ends were cut back, 2 bases at V and 2 bases at J, with 7 bases in the middle. The CDR3 is made up of 15 amino acids. Here the CDR3 DNA reads TGTGCCAGCAGTGAAAGTCAGACTGGGGCCAACGTCCTGACTTTC. Translation: CASSESQTGANVLTF.

This sequence joins TRBV27 and TRBJ2-3, with 9 positions matching TRBD2. The CDR3 runs 12 residues. V shed 6 bases, J shed 14 bases, and the junction held 9 bases outside the gene matches. The V gene's germline CDR1 is MNHEY and CDR2 SMNVEV (reference sequence). The chain's CDR3 is CASSPPGLALYF. In nucleotides, the CDR3 is TGTGCCAGCAGCCCTCCGGGACTAGCCTTGTATTTT.

The V call is TRBV5-4, the J call TRBJ1-6; 7 bases are shared with TRBD1. CDR3 length: 14 amino acids. Trimming removed 1 base from V and 8 bases from J; junction bases left unmatched: 3. Per germline, CDR1 SGHNT and CDR2 YYREEE (reference sequence). CDR3 bases: TGTGCCAGCAGCTTGACAGGGGCGGATTCACCCCTCCACTTT. Amino acid sequence: CASSLTGADSPLHF. Full variable domain (remainder filled in from reference TRBV5-4 and TRBJ1-6): ETGVTQSPTHLIKTRGQQVTLRCSSQSGHNTVSWYQQALGQGPQFIFQYYREEENGRGNFPPRFSGLQFPNYSSELNVNALELDDSALYLCASSLTGADSPLHFGNGTRLTVT.

This clone showed up just a few times. The rearrangement joins TRBV9 to TRBJ1-5; 8 bases agree with TRBD1. CDR3 length equals 18 residues. The germline gives CDR1 SGDLS, CDR2 YYNGEE. Losses at the gene ends were 2 bases for V and 0 bases for J; bases not matched to a gene: 10. CDR3 sequence reads: CASSVGTGGPYSNQPQHF. In DNA form, the CDR3 reads TGTGCCAGCAGCGTCGGGACAGGAGGCCCATATAGCAATCAGCCCCAGCATTTT.